This TCR beta chain was identified during a study of human T cells and chemical hapten exposure. Across the whole study: Diphenylcyclopropenone was administered weekly to the scalp of patients throughout the roughly 22-week study.

Study findings and constraints: High-frequency TCRs, those above 1 in 1000, stayed the same after DPC sensitization.

The CDR3 runs to 13 residues. V lost 2 bases to trimming and J lost 8 bases, with 10 bases between them. The V gene's germline CDR1 is MNHNS and CDR2 SASEGT. The library tagged individual cDNA molecules with unique molecular identifiers. TCRdb fed the RACE reads into MiXCR, producing one record per CDR3 protein. Of around 380,000 distinct CDR3 sequences listed, about 5% are singletons. The sample holds a few counts of this clonotype. The antigen is undetermined. Time point defined: pre-sensitization, week 0. As to treatment: therapeutic diphenylcyclopropenone sensitization with weekly scalp DPC. The source of this sequence is a woman younger than 35 with alopecia areata. Some clones in this sample may be carry-over from other donors' samples. Material: whole blood, obtained in connection with sensitization to the hapten diphenylcyclopropenone (DPC). The J gene is TRBJ1-5, the V gene TRBV6-1; D gene ambiguous. CDR3 loop: CASSESETEPQHF. CDR3 bases: TGTGCCAGCAGTGAATCCGAGACCGAGCCCCAGCATTTT.